This T cell receptor beta chain was captured by sequencing in a study of CD4 T cells in relation to SARS-CoV-2 and coronaviruses. At the level of the study: The HLA restriction of the shared crossreactive spike epitopes was mapped.

With 1 base clipped from V and 5 bases from J, the junction kept 10 bases outside the gene matches. Germline values: CDR1 LGHDT, CDR2 YNNKEL (reference sequence). The CDR3 runs to 17 residues. Unexposed donor CD4+ T cells date from about 2011-2019, before the COVID-19 pandemic. Cryopreserved PBMCs were CD4-enriched, then split into naive and memory cells. TCRdb keeps only in-frame clones here, not all; method: immunoSEQ multiplex PCR. The sample has some 68,000 clones, roughly 93% seen once. The rearrangement joins TRBV3-1 (or the pseudogene TRBV3-2) to TRBJ1-5; 8 nucleotides match TRBD1. Input material: naive CD4+ T cells from PBMCs. The sample's subset: naive CD4+ T cells isolated by negative enrichment. This receptor was obtained from a human donor in good health. DNA for the CDR3: TGTGCCAGCAGCCAAGTCCATCCAGGGGGCGCGGATCAGCCCCAGCATTTT. Amino acids: CASSQVHPGGADQPQHF.